A single sample is the source of the 4 T cell receptor beta chains below, sequenced in a study of shared clonotypes between healthy human individuals (dated by TCRdb to about 2020). The method behind the library was the immunoSEQ multiplex PCR assay. Not all clones reach the TCRdb copy of this immuneACCESS table, which keeps in-frame sequences only. Checked studies attribute under half of the gap to unresolved V genes and leave the rest unexplained. This sample comprises some 1.5 million clones, 96% of them detected only once. Clones ranked in the top ten supply over 1% of the sample. The sequencing input was naive CD4+ T cells sorted from blood. The cell subset or site label corresponds to: CD45RA+ positively selected. The receptors come from a man aged 25 to 45 in good health.

The V call is TRBV30, the J call TRBJ2-7; no definite D call. Germline V CDR1 and CDR2: GTSNPN, SVGIG (reference sequence). CDR3 length equals 14 residues. V lost 0 bases and J lost 3, with 12 bases in between. The CDR3 loop reads CAWSVGLWGYEQYF. CDR3 nucleotides: TGTGCCTGGAGTGTTGGATTGTGGGGCTACGAGCAGTACTTC.

This sequence joins TRBV19 and TRBJ2-7; the D gene is possibly TRBD2 (6 bases). This CDR3 is built from 14 residues. Germline CDR1 LNHDA, CDR2 SQIVND (reference sequence). V was trimmed by 1 base and J by 7 bases, leaving 14 bases between them. CDR3 DNA sequence: TGTGCCAGTAGTATAGTCGGCAGCGCGGGGGAGCAGTACTTC. Encoded protein: CASSIVGSAGEQYF.

The rearrangement uses TRBV2 and TRBJ2-1; weak D call: TRBD2 (5 bases). V dropped 2 bases and J dropped 4 bases, with 12 bases sitting between them. This CDR3 spans 15 amino acids. In germline, CDR1 is SNHLY, CDR2 FYNNEI. The CDR3 region is CASSETGLPYNEQFF. The CDR3 region has the DNA TGTGCCAGCAGTGAAACCGGACTCCCTTACAATGAGCAGTTCTTC.

J is TRBJ2-5 and V is TRBV4-1; 13 positions agree with TRBD2. Trimming cost V 2 bases and J 2 bases; bases outside gene matches: 5. The CDR3 runs 17 residues. Germline V lookup: CDR1 MGHRA, CDR2 YSYEKL. The CDR3 sequence is CASSQRLAGGLQETQYF. The CDR3 nucleotides are TGCGCCAGCAGCCAAAGACTAGCGGGAGGCTTACAAGAGACCCAGTACTTC.